These 23 T cell receptor beta chains share one sample of origin, sequenced in a study of response to subunit inactivated influenza vaccine. MiXCR, applied by TCRdb to the RT-PCR reads, yields one record per CDR3 protein. There are about 500,000 distinct CDR3 sequences in the sample; approximately 6.9% occur only once, and roughly 14% lies in the top ten. Sequences were derived from PBMCs from blood, sampled around 25 months after vaccination. The receptors stem from a man in his fifties or sixties who received an inactivated influenza vaccine.

A few counts support this clonotype. The V call is TRBV5-6, the J call TRBJ2-1, with 8 bases fitting TRBD2. Germline values: CDR1 SGHDT, CDR2 YYEEEE. CDR3 length equals 13 residues. V dropped 4 bases and J dropped 8; count of bases not matched to a gene: 5. This chain's CDR3 is CASSTGTRDEQFF. Written as DNA, the CDR3 is TGTGCCAGCAGCACCGGGACTAGAGATGAGCAGTTCTTC.

This clonotype was detected a few times. J is TRBJ2-7 and V is TRBV10-3, with D uncertain. This CDR3 is built from 15 residues. From germline, CDR1 is ENHRY and CDR2 SYGVKD. Trimming cost V 3 bases and J 0 bases, with 12 bases left between them. The CDR3 DNA sequence: TGTGCCATCAGTGAAGGCCCGGCGCTCTCCTACGAGCAGTACTTC. Translating gives CAISEGPALSYEQYF.

The table lists this clonotype with many counts. The rearrangement uses TRBV6-5 and TRBJ2-5; a weak D match, TRBD2 (5 bases). V gave up 4 bases and J gave up 2 bases, with 8 bases separating them. CDR3 length: 13 residues. Germline CDR1 and CDR2: MNHEY and SVGAGI. The CDR3 is CASSSPGQETQYF. The CDR3 nucleotides are TGTGCCAGCAGTTCCCCGGGACAAGAGACCCAGTACTTC.

This clonotype was seen a few times. The genes are TRBV20-1 and TRBJ1-2; tentatively, D is TRBD1 (5 bases). CDR1 is DFQATT and CDR2 is SNEGSKA in the germline V gene (reference sequence). The CDR3 is made up of 13 amino acids. The CDR3 DNA is TGCACCACGGGGGGATCTGCTAACTATGGCTACACCTTC. Translated: CTTGGSANYGYTF.

V gene TRBV28 combines with J gene TRBJ1-3; D unclear. V was pared by 4 bases and J by 1 base, with 17 bases between. Germline V gene data show CDR1 as MDHEN and CDR2 as SYDVKM. This CDR3 contains 17 residues. The CDR3 nucleotides are TGTGCCAGCAGTTGGGGAGGGAAGATTGGTTCTGGAAACACCATATATTTT. Protein: CASSWGGKIGSGNTIYF.

This clonotype has only a few counts. The V call is TRBV3-1, the J call TRBJ2-5; no definite D call. V lost 2 bases to trimming and J lost 4 bases, with 14 bases between them. Germline CDR1 and CDR2: LGHDT and YNNKEL (reference sequence). The CDR3 extends over 15 amino acids. This CDR3 is CASSQPQLVGETQYF. The CDR3 region has the DNA TGTGCCAGCAGCCAACCCCAACTGGTCGGAGAGACCCAGTACTTC.

J is TRBJ2-7 and V is TRBV12-3 or TRBV12-4; weak D call: TRBD2 (5 bases). The CDR3 extends over 13 amino acids. V lost 4 bases to trimming and J lost 9 bases, with 16 bases between them. For the CDR3, the DNA is TGTGCCAGCAGTTCCACCGGGAAGCGATTGCAGTACTTC. As protein: CASSSTGKRLQYF.

The J gene is TRBJ2-7, the V gene TRBV5-1, with D possibly matching TRBD2 (6 bases). The CDR3 consists of 14 residues. The ends were cut back, 4 bases at V and 1 base at J, with 12 bases in the middle. The V gene's germline CDR1 is SGHRS and CDR2 YFSETQ. CDR3 DNA: TGCGCCAGCAGCGGGTATGGGGGGTCCTACGAGCAGTACTTC. As protein: CASSGYGGSYEQYF.

This clonotype has a handful of counts. V and J are TRBV27 and TRBJ1-2, with D perhaps matching TRBD1 (5 bases). The CDR3 runs to 15 residues. V gave up 5 bases and J gave up 5 bases, with 18 bases separating them. From germline, CDR1 is MNHEY and CDR2 SMNVEV (reference sequence). CDR3 residues: CASSEGTPLFYGYTF. The CDR3 DNA sequence: TGTGCCAGCAGTGAGGGGACTCCTTTGTTTTATGGCTACACCTTC.

The chain has TRBV5-6 and TRBJ1-1; D is undetermined. V was shortened by 2 bases and J by 2 bases, with 13 bases between the two germline ends. CDR3 length: 15 amino acids. Per germline, CDR1 SGHDT and CDR2 YYEEEE. In nucleotides, the CDR3 is TGTGCCAGCAGCTTAAGCGGCAGAACAAACACTGAAGCTTTCTTT. Encoded protein: CASSLSGRTNTEAFF.

This clonotype has just a few counts. V and J are TRBV5-1 and TRBJ2-1; 10 nucleotides agree with TRBD1. This CDR3 region has 14 residues. The ends lost 9 bases at V and 4 bases at J; junction bases unmatched: 7. Germline V gene lookup returns CDR1 SGHRS and CDR2 YFSETQ. The CDR3 sequence: CATTPGQGYNEQFF. In nucleotides, the CDR3 is TGCGCCACAACCCCGGGACAGGGGTACAATGAGCAGTTCTTC.

This clonotype was detected a few times. The rearrangement uses TRBV28 and TRBJ2-3; TRBD1 aligns across 7 bases. CDR1 is MDHEN, CDR2 SYDVKM, per germline. Unmatched junction bases numbered 12, after V lost 6 bases and J lost 6 bases. CDR3 length equals 15 residues. The CDR3 nucleotides read TGTGCCAGCAGCCCACAGGGGCGGGCGGAGGATACGCAGTATTTT. It specifies CASSPQGRAEDTQYF.

There are a few counts of this clonotype. The chain links TRBV3-1 to TRBJ2-1, with 14 bases identical to TRBD2. V was clipped by 4 bases and J by 9 bases; unmatched bases: 8. CDR3 length: 16 residues. Germline V gives CDR1 LGHDT, CDR2 YNNKEL (reference sequence). The DNA for the CDR3 is TGTGCCAGCAGCCTCCGACTAGCGGGGGGGCCCGGTGAGCAGTTCTTC. It translates to CASSLRLAGGPGEQFF.

In this sample, this clonotype turned up many times. V gene TRBV12-3 or TRBV12-4 combines with J gene TRBJ2-7, with D perhaps matching TRBD1 or TRBD2 (5 bases each). The V gene lost 6 bases and the J gene lost 2 bases, with 26 bases spanning the gap. This CDR3 is 18 amino acids long. CDR3 protein: CASRASWGSGLRPYEQYF. The CDR3 DNA sequence: TGTGCCAGCAGGGCTTCCTGGGGGTCCGGGCTTCGACCCTACGAGCAGTACTTC.

This clonotype was detected ten times or more. The rearrangement joins TRBV4-3 to TRBJ2-1; D gene uncertain. The V end lost 1 base, the J end lost 4 bases, and 5 bases lay between the germline ends. Per germline, CDR1 LGHNA and CDR2 YSLEER. This CDR3 region has 13 residues. DNA for the CDR3: TGCGCCAGCAGCCAAGGACTTTACAATGAGCAGTTCTTC. Amino acid sequence: CASSQGLYNEQFF.

The chain employs TRBV4-3 and TRBJ2-1; the D gene is possibly TRBD1 (6 bases). CDR1 and CDR2 (germline): LGHNA, YSLEER. Trimming cost V 4 bases and J 2 bases, with 9 bases left between them. This CDR3 contains 14 residues. DNA for the CDR3: TGCGCCAGCAGCCTTTACAGGGCCTACAATGAGCAGTTCTTC. It encodes CASSLYRAYNEQFF.

This clonotype was detected ten times or more. The chain uses TRBV7-6 and TRBJ2-1; D ambiguous. This CDR3 has 13 amino acids. V gave up 2 bases and J gave up 4 bases, with 6 bases separating them. The germline CDR1 and CDR2 sequences are SGHVS and FNYEAQ. The CDR3 protein is CASSLRVYNEQFF. CDR3 coding DNA: TGTGCCAGCAGCTTACGTGTGTACAATGAGCAGTTCTTC. Complete variable domain (other parts from reference TRBV7-6 and TRBJ2-1): GAGVSQSPRYKVTKRGQDVALRCDPISGHVSLYWYRQALGQGPEFLTYFNYEAQQDKSGLPNDRFSAERPEGSISTLTIQRTEQRDSAMYRCASSLRVYNEQFFGPGTRLTVL.

The V and J genes are TRBV9 and TRBJ2-3, with D unresolved. The CDR3 loop spans 12 amino acids. V was clipped by 1 base and J by 5 bases, with 5 bases between them. The germline gives CDR1 SGDLS, CDR2 YYNGEE. The CDR3 bases are TGTGCCAGCAGCGTAAGTGGAGATACGCAGTATTTT. Translating gives CASSVSGDTQYF.

This clonotype was picked up a small number of times. The CDR3 DNA sequence: TGTGCCAGCAGTGAAGCGGTGTACACTGAAGCTTTCTTT. Encoded protein: CASSEAVYTEAFF. The chain has TRBV2 and TRBJ1-1; D unresolved. The ends were cut back, 0 bases at V and 3 bases at J, with 5 bases in the middle. The V gene's germline CDR1 is SNHLY and CDR2 FYNNEI. The length of the CDR3 is 13 residues.

The chain employs TRBV7-2 and TRBJ2-5; TRBD2 is a possible D gene (7 bases). Trimming pared 2 bases from V and 4 bases from J, leaving 20 bases between. The CDR3 totals 17 residues. CDR1 is SGHTA and CDR2 is FQGNSA in the germline V gene. Written as DNA, the CDR3 is TGTGCCAGCAGCTTATGGGCGGTGGGGGGGCTGGGAGAGACCCAGTACTTC. It codes for CASSLWAVGGLGETQYF.

This clonotype was seen ten or more times. The chain couples TRBV12-3 or TRBV12-4 to TRBJ2-1, with 12 bases matching TRBD2. V lost 6 bases to trimming and J lost 0 bases; unmatched junction nucleotides: 3. This CDR3 region has 16 residues. The CDR3: CASRGLAGNSYNEQFF. For the CDR3, the DNA is TGTGCCAGCAGAGGACTAGCGGGGAACTCCTACAATGAGCAGTTCTTC.

The V gene is TRBV20-1, the J gene TRBJ2-5; weak D call: TRBD2 (6 bases). V shed 6 bases and J shed 5 bases, with 19 bases lying between them. The CDR3 contains 14 residues. CDR1 DFQATT and CDR2 SNEGSKA come from the germline V gene (reference sequence). As DNA, the CDR3 is TGCAGTGCAACGTCTGGGCGGGGTGGGGAGACCCAGTACTTC. Residues: CSATSGRGGETQYF.

This clonotype was counted a single time. J is TRBJ2-1 and V is TRBV4-3; D is uncertain. Trimming pared 1 base from V and 0 bases from J, leaving 7 bases between. The CDR3 is 15 amino acids. Germline V gene lookup returns CDR1 LGHNA and CDR2 YSLEER. The CDR3 sequence is CASSQGRTSYNEQFF. CDR3 sequence (DNA): TGCGCCAGCAGCCAAGGGCGGACCTCCTACAATGAGCAGTTCTTC.